This T cell receptor (beta chain) was captured by sequencing in a study of technical replicates of blood from a few donors. With V trimmed by 4 bases and J by 5 bases, 4 bases remained unmatched. CDR1 and CDR2 (germline): SGHRS, YFSETQ. This CDR3 spans 14 amino acids. Libraries were prepared by immunoSEQ multiplex PCR; TCRdb keeps only in-frame clonotypes and omits some of them. The table records 74,000 or so clones, 90% to 97% of them present only once. The TCR was taken from a human donor in good health. Sequenced input: T cells isolated from PBMCs. J is TRBJ2-1 and V is TRBV5-1; TRBD1 matches 9 bases. The CDR3 DNA is TGCGCCAGCAGCCCGACAGGGGGTGACAATGAGCAGTTCTTC. It specifies CASSPTGGDNEQFF. The variable domain in full, completed from reference TRBV5-1 and TRBJ2-1, reads KAGVTQTPRYLIKTRGQQVTLSCSPISGHRSVSWYQQTPGQGLQFLFEYFSETQRNKGNFPGRFSGRQFSNSRSEMNVSTLELGDSALYLCASSPTGGDNEQFFGPGTRLTVL.